The source of this T cell receptor beta chain is a study of T-cell reconstitution after alpha-beta-depleted transplantation in children. This clonotype was counted between two and nine times. Unique molecular identifiers were built into the TCRbeta library. TCRdb recomputed calls from the PCR reads with MiXCR, one row per CDR3 protein. The sample holds about 540,000 distinct CDR3 sequences, 15% to 20% seen once. With V trimmed by 5 bases and J by 6 bases, 9 bases remained unmatched. The CDR3 covers 16 residues. This chain links TRBV12-3 or TRBV12-4 with TRBJ2-3; 12 bases map to TRBD2. This specimen consisted of PBMCs from the stem cell graft donor, obtained from the stem cell graft. The receptor's source is a human donor who donated a stem cell graft to a child with acute lymphoblastic leukemia. CDR3 DNA sequence: TGTGCCAGCAGTAGACTAGCGGGAGAACCCACGGATACGCAGTATTTT. It codes for CASSRLAGEPTDTQYF.